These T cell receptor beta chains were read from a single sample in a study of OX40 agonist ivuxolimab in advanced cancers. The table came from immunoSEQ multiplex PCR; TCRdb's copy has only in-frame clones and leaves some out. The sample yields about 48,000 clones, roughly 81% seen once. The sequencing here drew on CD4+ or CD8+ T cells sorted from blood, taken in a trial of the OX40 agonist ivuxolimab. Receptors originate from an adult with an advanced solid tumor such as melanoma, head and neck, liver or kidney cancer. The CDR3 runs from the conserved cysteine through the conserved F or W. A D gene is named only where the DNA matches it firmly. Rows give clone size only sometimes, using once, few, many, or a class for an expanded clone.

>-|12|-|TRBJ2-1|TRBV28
CASSSKPLPQFF
TGTGCCAGCAGTTCGAAGCCACTACCCCAGTTCTTC
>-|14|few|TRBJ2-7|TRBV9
CASSEGRTSYEQYF
TGTGCCAGCAGCGAAGGGCGGACCTCCTACGAGCAGTACTTC
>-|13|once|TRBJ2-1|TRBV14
CASSQGPYNEQFF
TGTGCCAGCAGCCAGGGCCCCTACAATGAGCAGTTCTTC
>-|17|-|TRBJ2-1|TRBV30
CAWRGGIFGSSYNEQFF
TGTGCCTGGAGGGGGGGTATTTTTGGAAGCTCCTACAATGAGCAGTTCTTC
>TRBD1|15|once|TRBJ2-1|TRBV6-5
CASSLQGARGNEQFF
TGTGCCAGCAGTCTACAGGGGGCTAGGGGCAATGAGCAGTTCTTC
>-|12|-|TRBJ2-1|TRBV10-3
CATTAGASEQFF
TGTGCCACCACGGCTGGGGCCTCGGAGCAGTTCTTC
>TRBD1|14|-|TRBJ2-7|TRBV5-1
CASQTGKGSSEQYF
TGCGCCAGTCAGACAGGGAAGGGATCTTCCGAGCAGTACTTC
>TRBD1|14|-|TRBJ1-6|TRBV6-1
CASSDTGVNSPLHF
TGTGCCAGCAGTGACACAGGGGTAAATTCACCCCTCCACTTT
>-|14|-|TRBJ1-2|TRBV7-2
CASSPPTANYGYTF
TGTGCCAGCAGCCCACCGACAGCTAACTATGGCTACACCTTC
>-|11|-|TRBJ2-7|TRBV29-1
CSVVIPYEQYF
TGCAGCGTTGTAATCCCCTACGAGCAGTACTTC
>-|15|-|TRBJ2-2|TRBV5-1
CASSFDRTSTGELFF
TGCGCCAGCAGTTTCGACAGGACGTCCACCGGGGAGCTGTTTTTT
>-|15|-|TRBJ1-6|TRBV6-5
CASSYTAADNSPLHF
TGTGCCAGCAGTTACACGGCAGCTGATAATTCACCCCTCCACTTT
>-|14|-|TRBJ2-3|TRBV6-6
CASSYSEGTDTQYF
TGTGCCAGCAGTTACTCGGAAGGCACAGATACGCAGTATTTT
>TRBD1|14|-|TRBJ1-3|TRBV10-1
CASSPDRAGNTIYF
TGCGCCAGCAGTCCCGACAGGGCTGGAAACACCATATATTTT
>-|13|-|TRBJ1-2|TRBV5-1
CASSLETENGYTF
TGCGCCAGCAGCTTGGAGACGGAAAATGGCTACACCTTC
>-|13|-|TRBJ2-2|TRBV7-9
CASGRGGSGELFF
TGTGCCAGCGGCAGGGGTGGGTCCGGGGAGCTGTTTTTT
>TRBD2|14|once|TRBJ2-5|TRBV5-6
CASSLLSGRETQYF
TGTGCCAGCAGCTTGTTGAGCGGGAGGGAGACCCAGTACTTC
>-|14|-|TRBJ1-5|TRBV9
CASSVDQGLQPQHF
TGTGCCAGCAGCGTAGATCAGGGTCTTCAGCCCCAGCATTTT
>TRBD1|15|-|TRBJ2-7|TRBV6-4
CASSPRTGTPYEQYF
TGTGCCAGCAGTCCCCGGACAGGGACTCCCTACGAGCAGTACTTC
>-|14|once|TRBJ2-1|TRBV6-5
CASAILPSYNEQFF
TGTGCCAGCGCGATTCTGCCCTCCTACAATGAGCAGTTCTTC
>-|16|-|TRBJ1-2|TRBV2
CASSERLGREGYGYTF
TGTGCCAGCAGTGAAAGGTTAGGCAGGGAGGGCTATGGCTACACCTTC
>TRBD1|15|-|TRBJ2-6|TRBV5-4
CASSRDRAGANVLTF
TGTGCCAGCAGCCGAGACAGGGCTGGGGCCAACGTCCTGACTTTC
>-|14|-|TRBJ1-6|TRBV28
CASGPAGGHSPLHF
TGTGCCAGCGGACCTGCAGGTGGTCATTCACCCCTCCACTTT
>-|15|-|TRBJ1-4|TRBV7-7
CASSLGPGSGEKLFF
TGTGCTAGCAGCTTGGGGCCCGGTTCTGGGGAAAAACTGTTTTTT
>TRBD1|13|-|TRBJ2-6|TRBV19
CARGQSGANVLTF
TGTGCCAGGGGACAGTCTGGGGCCAACGTCCTGACTTTC
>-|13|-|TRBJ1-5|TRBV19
CASAAVGGQPQHF
TGTGCCAGCGCCGCGGTGGGGGGCCAGCCCCAGCATTTT
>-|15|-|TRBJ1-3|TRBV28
CATYRAPISGNTIYF
TGTGCCACTTACAGGGCTCCCATTTCTGGAAACACCATATATTTT
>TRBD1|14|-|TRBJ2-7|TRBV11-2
CASSQDRASYEQYF
TGTGCCAGCAGCCAGGACAGGGCCTCCTACGAGCAGTACTTC
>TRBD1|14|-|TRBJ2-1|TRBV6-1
CASSEAGQVNEQFF
TGTGCCAGCAGTGAAGCGGGACAGGTCAATGAGCAGTTCTTC
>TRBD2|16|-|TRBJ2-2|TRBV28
CASKAPGEGRTGELFF
TGTGCCAGCAAGGCCCCCGGGGAGGGACGCACCGGGGAGCTGTTTTTT
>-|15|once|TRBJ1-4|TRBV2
CASSVSGTENEKLFF
TGTGCCAGCAGCGTATCCGGGACGGAGAATGAAAAACTGTTTTTT
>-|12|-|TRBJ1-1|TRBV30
CAWSPRNTEAFF
TGTGCCTGGAGTCCTAGGAACACTGAAGCTTTCTTT
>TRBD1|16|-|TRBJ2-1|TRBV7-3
CASSLETGASYNEQFF
TGTGCCAGCAGCTTGGAGACAGGGGCCTCCTACAATGAGCAGTTCTTC
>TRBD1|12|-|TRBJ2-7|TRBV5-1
CASSGGQGLQYF
TGCGCCAGCAGCGGGGGACAGGGTCTCCAGTACTTC
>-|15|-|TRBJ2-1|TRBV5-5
CASSLDLSSYNEQFF
TGTGCCAGCAGCTTGGACCTCAGCTCCTACAATGAGCAGTTCTTC
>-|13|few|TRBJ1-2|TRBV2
CASSEALRPYYTF
TGTGCCAGCAGTGAAGCGCTTCGACCGTACTACACCTTC
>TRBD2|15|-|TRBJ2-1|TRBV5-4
CASSVGLAVYNEQFF
TGTGCCAGCAGCGTCGGACTAGCGGTGTACAATGAGCAGTTCTTC
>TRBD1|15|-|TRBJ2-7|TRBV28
CASKGQGAMTYEQYF
TGTGCCAGCAAGGGTCAGGGGGCGATGACCTACGAGCAGTACTTC
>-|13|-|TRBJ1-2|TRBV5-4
CASSLSGVYGYTF
TGTGCCAGCAGCTTGTCGGGGGTCTATGGCTACACCTTC
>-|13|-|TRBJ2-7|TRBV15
CATSRDSPYEQYF
TGTGCCACCAGCAGAGATTCCCCTTACGAGCAGTACTTC
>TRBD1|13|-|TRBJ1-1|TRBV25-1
CASSFQGGTEAFF
TGTGCCAGCAGTTTTCAGGGGGGGACTGAAGCTTTCTTT
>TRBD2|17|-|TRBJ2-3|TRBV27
CASSPLTSGASTDTQYF
TGTGCCAGCAGTCCGCTGACTAGCGGGGCTAGCACAGATACGCAGTATTTT
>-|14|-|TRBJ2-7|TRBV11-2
CASSLGMYSYEQYF
TGTGCCAGCAGCTTAGGAATGTACTCCTACGAGCAGTACTTC
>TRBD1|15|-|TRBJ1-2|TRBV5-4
CASSSGQGGFHGYTF
TGTGCCAGCAGCTCCGGACAGGGAGGTTTCCATGGCTACACCTTC
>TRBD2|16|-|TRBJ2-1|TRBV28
CASSSLAPSSYNEQFF
TGTGCCAGCAGTTCACTAGCGCCGAGCTCCTACAATGAGCAGTTCTTC
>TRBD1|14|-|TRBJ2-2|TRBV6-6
CAAHTGAIIGELFF
TGTGCCGCTCACACAGGGGCAATCATCGGGGAGCTGTTTTTT
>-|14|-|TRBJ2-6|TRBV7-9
CASSYASGANVLTF
TGTGCCAGCAGCTACGCCTCTGGGGCCAACGTCCTGACTTTC
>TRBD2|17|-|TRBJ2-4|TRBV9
CASSADGGGLAKNIQYF
TGTGCCAGCAGCGCGGACGGGGGGGGCTTAGCCAAAAACATTCAGTACTTC
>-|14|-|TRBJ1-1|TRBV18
CASSPWGMNTEAFF
TGTGCCAGCTCACCGTGGGGGATGAACACTGAAGCTTTCTTT
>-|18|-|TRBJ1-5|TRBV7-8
CASSFSGGGSVGNQPQHF
TGTGCCAGCAGCTTTAGCGGTGGGGGGAGCGTGGGCAATCAGCCCCAGCATTTT
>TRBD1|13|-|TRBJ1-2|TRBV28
CASRPQGAYGYTF
TGTGCCAGCAGACCACAGGGGGCCTATGGCTACACCTTC
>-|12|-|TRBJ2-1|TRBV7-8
CASSLATHEQFF
TGTGCCAGCAGCTTAGCCACCCATGAGCAGTTCTTC
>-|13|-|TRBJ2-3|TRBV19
CASSSRGADTQYF
TGTGCCAGTAGTAGCAGGGGAGCAGATACGCAGTATTTT
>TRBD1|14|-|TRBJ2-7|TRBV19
CASSRGTVAYEQYF
TGTGCCAGTAGTCGAGGGACAGTAGCCTACGAGCAGTACTTC
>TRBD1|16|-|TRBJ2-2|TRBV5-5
CASSLVQGQGSGELFF
TGTGCCAGCAGCTTGGTACAGGGACAGGGGTCAGGGGAGCTGTTTTTT